The rows below give T cell receptor beta chains drawn from one sample of a study of T cell responses to AZD1222 COVID-19 vaccine. The repertoire was sequenced with immunoSEQ multiplex PCR; TCRdb's copy has only in-frame clones and lacks some. Found here are fewer than 200,000 clones, roughly nine tenths of them singletons; the top ten hold 1.5% to 2%. Sequences were derived from peripheral blood, sampled on day 0 of AZD1222 vaccination. The source of these receptors is an adult in good health. CDR3s include the opening cysteine and the closing phenylalanine or tryptophan. The D gene is left open where the match is weak. The size of a clone is reported for some rows only, either as once, few or many, or as a class for expanded clones.

d_gene: NA
v_gene: TRBV4-3
abundance: NA
j_gene: TRBJ2-1
CDR3aa: CASSQEAGDYNEQFF
CDR3nt: TGCGCCAGCAGCCAAGAAGCAGGGGACTACAATGAGCAGTTCTTC

d_gene: TRBD1
v_gene: TRBV10-3
abundance: NA
j_gene: TRBJ2-2
CDR3aa: CAISDGTVTGELFF
CDR3nt: TGTGCCATCAGTGACGGGACAGTCACCGGGGAGCTGTTTTTT

d_gene: TRBD1
v_gene: TRBV28
abundance: NA
j_gene: TRBJ1-2
CDR3aa: CASSRDSWGYTF
CDR3nt: TGTGCCAGCAGCCGGGACAGCTGGGGCTACACCTTC

d_gene: NA
v_gene: TRBV5-1
abundance: NA
j_gene: TRBJ2-7
CDR3aa: CASSLDNYEQYF
CDR3nt: TGCGCCAGCAGCTTGGACAACTACGAGCAGTACTTC

d_gene: TRBD2
v_gene: TRBV5-4
abundance: NA
j_gene: TRBJ2-7
CDR3aa: CATFMAGGFYEQYF
CDR3nt: TGTGCCACTTTTATGGCGGGGGGCTTCTACGAGCAGTACTTC

d_gene: NA
v_gene: TRBV29-1
abundance: NA
j_gene: TRBJ1-1
CDR3aa: CSVERGGLGAFF
CDR3nt: TGCAGCGTAGAAAGGGGAGGGCTGGGGGCTTTCTTT

d_gene: NA
v_gene: TRBV6-5
abundance: NA
j_gene: TRBJ2-7
CDR3aa: CATGSQGLEQYF
CDR3nt: TGTGCCACTGGGAGTCAGGGGCTCGAGCAGTACTTC

d_gene: NA
v_gene: TRBV5-6
abundance: NA
j_gene: TRBJ1-1
CDR3aa: CASSLTGPGEAFF
CDR3nt: TGTGCCAGCAGCTTGACTGGGCCCGGTGAAGCTTTCTTT

d_gene: NA
v_gene: TRBV5-5
abundance: NA
j_gene: TRBJ1-5
CDR3aa: CASSFSGNQPQHF
CDR3nt: TGTGCCAGCAGCTTTTCAGGGAATCAGCCCCAGCATTTT

d_gene: NA
v_gene: TRBV11-2
abundance: NA
j_gene: TRBJ1-2
CDR3aa: CASSHPGTLYGYTF
CDR3nt: TGTGCCAGCAGCCATCCCGGGACACTCTATGGCTACACCTTC

d_gene: NA
v_gene: TRBV16
abundance: NA
j_gene: TRBJ1-2
CDR3aa: CASSRGGARNGYTF
CDR3nt: TGTGCCAGCAGCCGAGGGGGGGCGCGGAACGGCTACACCTTC

d_gene: NA
v_gene: TRBV3-1/TRBV3-2
abundance: once
j_gene: TRBJ1-3
CDR3aa: CASSQTGSGNTIYF
CDR3nt: TGTGCCAGCAGTCAAACAGGGTCCGGAAACACCATATATTTT

d_gene: TRBD2
v_gene: TRBV19
abundance: NA
j_gene: TRBJ2-7
CDR3aa: CASSDLTSGYEQYF
CDR3nt: TGTGCCAGTAGTGACTTGACTAGCGGCTACGAGCAGTACTTC

d_gene: NA
v_gene: TRBV4-3
abundance: NA
j_gene: TRBJ1-1
CDR3aa: CASSYLLNGEAFF
CDR3nt: TGCGCCAGCAGCTACCTTCTGAACGGTGAAGCTTTCTTT

d_gene: NA
v_gene: TRBV27
abundance: NA
j_gene: TRBJ1-6
CDR3aa: CASSHRAGSPLHF
CDR3nt: TGTGCCAGCAGTCACAGGGCAGGCTCACCCCTCCACTTT

d_gene: NA
v_gene: TRBV28
abundance: NA
j_gene: TRBJ1-1
CDR3aa: CASNSGPQGYTEAFF
CDR3nt: TGTGCCAGCAATTCTGGCCCACAGGGATACACTGAAGCTTTCTTT

d_gene: NA
v_gene: TRBV19
abundance: once
j_gene: TRBJ2-3
CDR3aa: CASSRTPSTDTQYF
CDR3nt: TGTGCCAGTAGCCGGACACCCAGCACAGATACGCAGTATTTT

d_gene: NA
v_gene: TRBV16
abundance: NA
j_gene: TRBJ2-3
CDR3aa: CASSQSGRGADTQYF
CDR3nt: TGTGCCAGCAGCCAATCCGGCAGGGGCGCAGATACGCAGTATTTT

d_gene: TRBD1
v_gene: TRBV29-1
abundance: NA
j_gene: TRBJ1-2
CDR3aa: CSVVWQGARGYTF
CDR3nt: TGCAGCGTTGTTTGGCAGGGGGCAAGGGGCTACACCTTC

d_gene: NA
v_gene: TRBV3-1/TRBV3-2
abundance: once
j_gene: TRBJ2-5
CDR3aa: CASSQELVTGYQETQYF
CDR3nt: TGTGCCAGCAGCCAAGAGTTGGTTACAGGATACCAAGAGACCCAGTACTTC

d_gene: NA
v_gene: TRBV5-1
abundance: NA
j_gene: TRBJ1-4
CDR3aa: CASSLVGARTEPKKLFF
CDR3nt: TGCGCCAGCAGCTTAGTAGGGGCAAGGACAGAACCCAAAAAACTGTTTTTT

d_gene: TRBD1
v_gene: TRBV29-1
abundance: NA
j_gene: TRBJ1-2
CDR3aa: CSVEEGFSAGGRYGYTF
CDR3nt: TGCAGCGTTGAAGAAGGGTTCTCGGCAGGGGGACGGTATGGCTACACCTTC